The T cell receptor beta chain described here comes from a study of T cell clusters in autoimmune cytopenias. Germline loops: CDR1 LNHDA, CDR2 SQIVND (reference sequence). This CDR3 has 13 amino acids. Multiplex touch-down PCR amplified TRB using TRB-A and TRB-B pools in one tube. TCRdb processed the multiplex PCR reads again and assigns one entry to each CDR3 protein, with no DNA. Its listing shows a few thousand distinct CDR3 sequences. TRB was amplified from approximately 230 ng of peripheral blood genomic DNA per sample. This sample was shared with a second study, whose subject was T cell repertoires in aging, cancer and after chemotherapy. That publication notes: Rebound thymic output was suggested by rising median generation probability during chemotherapy in each cancer cohort.

This TCR came from a human donor in good health. The gene calls are TRBV19 and TRBJ2-3; TCRdb selects TRBD1, and the lack of DNA leaves this call unchecked. The specimen was peripheral blood. CDR3 amino acids: CASRGQGIDTQYF.